Presented here are 3 T cell receptor beta chains from one specimen sequenced in a study of T-cell memory formation after mild COVID-19. TCRdb itself ran the 5' RACE reads through MiXCR, one entry per CDR3 protein. Here the sample spans more than 300,000 distinct CDR3 sequences, around 15% being singletons. The sample consisted of PBMCs or a T cell subset sorted from them (not recorded which). These receptors were taken from a man aged 18 to 29 who had mild COVID-19 (a few samples of this study predate the infection). Cell type and time point are not known.

The chain employs TRBV24-1 and TRBJ1-5; perhaps TRBD1 as D (6 bases). Deletions cut 4 bases from V and 6 bases from J, with 15 bases between. The CDR3 has 15 residues. Germline CDR1 reads KGHDR; CDR2 reads SFDVKD. The CDR3 is CATSDLYGGLQPQHF. The CDR3 DNA reads TGTGCCACCAGTGACCTCTATGGGGGGCTTCAGCCCCAGCATTTT.

The chain joins TRBV9 to TRBJ2-3; D may be TRBD1 (6 bases). The CDR3 has 16 amino acids. The germline V gene has CDR1 SGDLS and CDR2 YYNGEE. V was trimmed by 4 bases and J by 4 bases, leaving 19 bases between them. CDR3 nucleotides: TGTGCCAGCAGCAGGAAACAGGGAGAGTACGCAGATACGCAGTATTTT. Residues: CASSRKQGEYADTQYF.

This clonotype showed up many times. This chain uses TRBV18 with TRBJ1-1; TRBD1 is a possible D gene (5 bases). V was shortened by 6 bases and J by 0 bases, with 11 bases between the two germline ends. Germline loops: CDR1 KGHSH, CDR2 LQKENI. The CDR3 contains 14 residues. The CDR3 loop is CASSSQGLNTEAFF. The CDR3, as DNA: TGTGCCAGCTCCTCCCAGGGACTGAACACTGAAGCTTTCTTT. The entire variable domain, with the rest obtained from reference TRBV18 and TRBJ1-1, is as follows: NAGVMQNPRHLVRRRGQEARLRCSPMKGHSHVYWYRQLPEEGLKFMVYLQKENIIDESGMPKERFSAEFPKEGPSILRIQQVVRGDSAAYFCASSSQGLNTEAFFGQGTRLTVV.